A single sample is the source of the 26 T cell receptor beta chains below, sequenced in a study of cytomegalovirus exposure and HLA in healthy donors (TCRdb year 2017). Receptors were amplified or captured by the immunoSEQ multiplex PCR assay. TCRdb mirrors the immuneACCESS table, restricted to in-frame sequences. Some clones are absent from its copies; in checked studies, under half trace to an unresolved V gene, and the reason for the others is unknown. This sample holds 250,000 to 350,000 clones; 86% were observed only once. Of the sample, more than 0.8% is held by the ten largest clones. Sequencing was performed on PBMCs. The receptors were sampled from a woman aged 18 to 35 in good health and CMV-seronegative.

The J gene is TRBJ1-1, the V gene TRBV9; TRBD1 aligns across 7 bases. CDR1 and CDR2 (germline): SGDLS, YYNGEE. V trimming: 5 bases; J trimming: 3 bases; junction bases outside the gene matches: 4. The CDR3 length is 13 residues. CDR3 sequence: CASSGQVDTEAFF. The DNA for the CDR3 is TGTGCCAGCAGTGGACAGGTGGACACTGAAGCTTTCTTT.

The J gene is TRBJ2-7, the V gene TRBV5-1; 8 bases match TRBD2. The CDR3 is 14 amino acids. V gave up 0 bases and J gave up 5 bases; unmatched junction bases: 4. Germline V gene data show CDR1 as SGHRS and CDR2 as YFSETQ. CDR3 bases: TGCGCCAGCAGCTTGGAGCGGGAGTTCCACGAGCAGTACTTC. Translation: CASSLEREFHEQYF.

A remark on this clone: Distinct nucleotide sequences in the sample also encode this CDR3. This sequence joins TRBV7-2 and TRBJ1-5, with D possibly being TRBD1 (6 bases). Germline-derived CDR1 and CDR2 are SGHTA and FQGNSA. The CDR3 covers 15 residues. Trimming shortened V by 1 base and J by 4 bases, and 11 bases separated the two germline ends. This CDR3 is CASSLVGGGNQPQHF. The CDR3 region has the DNA TGTGCCAGCAGCTTAGTAGGGGGTGGGAATCAGCCCCAGCATTTT.

The V gene is TRBV2, the J gene TRBJ2-7; D is possibly TRBD1 (6 bases). V shed 7 bases and J shed 6 bases, with 13 bases lying between them. CDR1 and CDR2 (germline): SNHLY, FYNNEI. The CDR3 has 12 residues. The CDR3 bases are TGTGCCAGCACGGACAGACCAAGCGAGCAGTACTTC. This translates into CASTDRPSEQYF. The full variable domain, completed using reference TRBV2 and TRBJ2-7, is EPEVTQTPSHQVTQMGQEVILRCVPISNHLYFYWYRQILGQKVEFLVSFYNNEISEKSEIFDDQFSVERPDGSNFTLKIRSTKLEDSAMYFCASTDRPSEQYFGPGTRLTVT.

This sequence joins TRBV29-1 and TRBJ2-2, with D perhaps matching TRBD1 (6 bases). Germline V gene sequence: CDR1 SQVTM, CDR2 ANQGSEA. Trimming left V 5 bases short and J 6 bases short, with 10 bases between. The CDR3 is 12 residues long. CDR3 amino acids: CSVYRESGELFF. The CDR3 region has the DNA TGCAGCGTTTACAGGGAGTCCGGGGAGCTGTTTTTT.

The chain uses TRBV7-2 and TRBJ1-2, with TRBD1 as a possible D gene (5 bases). CDR1 is SGHTA, CDR2 FQGNSA, per germline. The CDR3 is 14 residues long. The V end was cut by 5 bases, the J end by 2 bases, with 12 bases between. Written as DNA, the CDR3 is TGTGCCAGCAGCCCCTACAGGACGAACTATGGCTACACCTTC. Encoded protein: CASSPYRTNYGYTF.

The V gene is TRBV10-3, the J gene TRBJ2-3; D is possibly TRBD1 or TRBD2 (9 bases each). CDR3 length: 18 residues. The germline CDR1 and CDR2 sequences are ENHRY and SYGVKD. The V gene lost 6 bases and the J gene lost 5 bases, with 27 bases spanning the gap. The CDR3: CAIRSQGALASGEDTQYF. As DNA, the CDR3 is TGTGCCATCAGGTCACAGGGGGCGCTGGCTAGCGGGGAAGATACGCAGTATTTT.

This clone has only a few counts. The genes are TRBV9 and TRBJ2-1; a possible D gene is TRBD1 (5 bases). V was trimmed by 0 bases and J by 10 bases, leaving 14 bases between them. The V gene's germline CDR1 is SGDLS and CDR2 YYNGEE. The CDR3 contains 14 residues. This chain's CDR3 is CASSVALLGHEQFF. CDR3 DNA: TGTGCCAGCAGCGTAGCTCTCTTGGGGCACGAGCAGTTCTTC.

This clone has a handful of counts. One junction end does not reproduce the germline sequence, and a read error may be involved. The chain is built from TRBV5-1 and TRBJ2-5; D gene unclear. This CDR3 comprises 15 residues. Germline CDR1 reads SGHRS; CDR2 reads YFSETQ. CDR3 coding DNA: TGCGCCACCAGCAGCCTTCCGGGTCCCCAAGAGACCCAGTACTTC. Protein: CATSSLPGPQETQYF.

This clone showed up just a few times. The V call is TRBV30, the J call TRBJ2-4; 13 bases match TRBD2. The V segment lost 2 bases and the J segment 8 bases; nucleotides outside the gene matches: 9. This CDR3 region has 16 residues. In germline, CDR1 is GTSNPN, CDR2 SVGIG (reference sequence). The CDR3 region is CAWSSKGLAGLYIQYF. The CDR3 DNA reads TGTGCCTGGAGTAGTAAGGGACTAGCGGGACTTTACATTCAGTACTTC.

The rearrangement links TRBV4-3 to TRBJ2-7; D possibly corresponds to TRBD2 (6 bases). CDR1 is LGHNA and CDR2 is YSLEER in the germline V gene. Trimming pared 0 bases from V and 4 bases from J, leaving 10 bases between. This CDR3 has 14 residues. CDR3 sequence reads: CASSQDLGLYEQYF. The CDR3 DNA follows: TGCGCCAGCAGCCAAGATCTTGGACTATACGAGCAGTACTTC.

This chain uses TRBV2 with TRBJ2-2; TRBD2 aligns across 7 bases. CDR3 length: 15 amino acids. The germline CDR1 and CDR2 sequences are SNHLY and FYNNEI. Unmatched junction bases numbered 9, after V lost 7 bases and J lost 4 bases. CDR3 region: CASNGRREGTGELFF. The CDR3 region has the DNA TGTGCCAGCAACGGACGGAGGGAGGGCACCGGGGAGCTGTTTTTT.

The chain uses TRBV5-6 and TRBJ2-7, with D maybe TRBD1 (5 bases). CDR3 length equals 15 residues. Trimming removed 1 base at V and 0 bases at J, with 11 bases between. CDR1 and CDR2 from the germline V gene are SGHDT and YYEEEE. CDR3 sequence: CASSLRGLSSYEQYF. The CDR3 DNA follows: TGTGCCAGCAGCTTGAGGGGCCTGAGCTCCTACGAGCAGTACTTC.

This chain connects TRBV5-6 to TRBJ2-1; 7 bases match TRBD2. The CDR3 loop spans 15 amino acids. The J segment lost 8 bases and the V segment lost 0 bases, leaving 8 bases of the junction unmatched. Germline V lookup: CDR1 SGHDT, CDR2 YYEEEE. The CDR3 sequence is CASSLEAAGWDEQFF. The DNA of the CDR3 is TGTGCCAGCAGCTTGGAAGCAGCGGGATGGGATGAGCAGTTCTTC.

This clone was recorded once. The DNA of the CDR3 is TGTGCTAGTGGTTTGGTAATTAGGGGGGGTACTGAAGCTTTCTTT. It is translated as CASGLVIRGGTEAFF. The chain links TRBV12-5 to TRBJ1-1; D might be TRBD1 (6 bases). Germline CDR1 and CDR2: LGHNT and FRNRAP. V lost 0 bases to trimming and J lost 5 bases, with 13 bases between them. This CDR3 is built from 15 residues. The full variable domain, completed using reference TRBV12-5 and TRBJ1-1, is DARVTQTPRHKVTEMGQEVTMRCQPILGHNTVFWYRQTMMQGLELLAYFRNRAPLDDSGMPKDRFSAEMPDATLATLKIQPSEPRDSAVYFCASGLVIRGGTEAFFGQGTRLTVV.

The chain uses TRBV18 and TRBJ1-5, with no clear D. The germline gives CDR1 KGHSH, CDR2 LQKENI. This CDR3 has 14 amino acids. The V end lost 3 bases, the J end lost 0 bases, and 6 bases lay between the germline ends. CDR3 protein: CASSPADSNQPQHF. The CDR3 bases are TGTGCCAGCTCACCCGCGGATAGCAATCAGCCCCAGCATTTT.

The rearrangement uses TRBV5-5 and TRBJ1-4; D is possibly TRBD1 (6 bases). This CDR3 comprises 15 residues. The V gene's germline CDR1 is SGHKS and CDR2 YYEKEE (reference sequence). Trimming stripped 3 bases from V and 1 base from J, with 10 bases between. CDR3: CASSSLGGTNEKLFF. In nucleotides, the CDR3 is TGTGCCAGCAGCTCCTTAGGGGGAACTAATGAAAAACTGTTTTTT.

The genes are TRBV27 and TRBJ2-7; 12 nucleotides align to TRBD1. Germline loops: CDR1 MNHEY, CDR2 SMNVEV (reference sequence). V was clipped by 1 base and J by 6 bases; unmatched bases: 4. The CDR3 is 15 amino acids. CDR3 DNA: TGTGCCAGCAGTTTATTGGGACAGGGGGCTGGCGAGCAGTACTTC. The encoded protein is CASSLLGQGAGEQYF.

The V gene is TRBV9, the J gene TRBJ1-2; D remains ambiguous. V lost 4 bases and J lost 3, with 10 bases in between. Germline CDR1 SGDLS, CDR2 YYNGEE. The CDR3 spans 13 residues. This CDR3 is CASSRDQDYGYTF. The CDR3 coding sequence is TGTGCCAGCAGCCGAGACCAGGACTATGGCTACACCTTC.

The chain is built from TRBV5-1 and TRBJ2-7, with 11 positions matching TRBD2. The CDR3 length is 15 residues. After removal of 7 bases from V and 3 bases from J, the junction contained 9 bases not matched to a gene. In germline, CDR1 is SGHRS, CDR2 YFSETQ. DNA of the CDR3: TGCGCCAGCGGGGAGGCACTAGCGGGAGTCTACGAGCAGTACTTC. It specifies CASGEALAGVYEQYF.

V usage is TRBV29-1 and J usage is TRBJ2-1; D is ambiguous. The CDR3 is made up of 13 amino acids. Deletions cut 7 bases from V and 10 bases from J, with 20 bases between. Germline V gene data show CDR1 as SQVTM and CDR2 as ANQGSEA. In DNA form, the CDR3 reads TGCAGCGCTGATAGAGAAGGTATGCGGGAGCAGTTCTTC. Its translation: CSADREGMREQFF.

This clone was counted once. This chain uses TRBV10-1 with TRBJ2-7; the D gene is possibly TRBD2 (5 bases). V lost 8 bases and J lost 4, with 12 bases in between. The CDR3 is 12 residues long. Per germline, CDR1 WNHNN and CDR2 SYGVQD (reference sequence). The DNA for the CDR3 is TGCGCCAGCCCCGGGGTCCCATACGAGCAGTACTTC. The encoded protein is CASPGVPYEQYF.

This clone has more than one count but fewer than ten. J is TRBJ1-2 and V is TRBV6-5; D unresolved. In germline, CDR1 is MNHEY, CDR2 SVGAGI. The V and J ends lost 7 bases and 5 bases respectively, with 11 bases between them. This CDR3 region has 12 residues. The CDR3 DNA reads TGTGCCAGCACCCCGGGAGAATATGGCTACACCTTC. Amino acid sequence: CASTPGEYGYTF.

This chain joins TRBV19 and TRBJ1-5; D is unresolved. Trimming took off 5 bases at V and 0 bases at J, with 14 bases between the two ends. CDR1 is LNHDA and CDR2 is SQIVND in the germline V gene (reference sequence). The CDR3 totals 16 residues. The CDR3 nucleotides are TGTGCCAGTAGTGGAGGAGCAACGTTTAGCAATCAGCCCCAGCATTTT. Protein product: CASSGGATFSNQPQHF.

This clone was counted between two and nine times. V usage is TRBV15 and J usage is TRBJ1-2, with a weak D call TRBD1 (5 bases). V shed 6 bases and J shed 4 bases, with 18 bases lying between them. CDR1 and CDR2 (germline): LNHNV, YYDKDF (reference sequence). CDR3 length equals 15 residues. The CDR3 DNA reads as TGTGCCACCAGGGAGGGGTCCACTCCGCTCTATGGCTACACCTTC. This encodes CATREGSTPLYGYTF.

The chain links TRBV4-2 to TRBJ1-2, with unresolved D. Germline CDR1 is LGHNA and CDR2 is YNFKEQ. V lost 0 bases, J lost 8 bases, and 10 bases lay in between. CDR3 length: 13 amino acids. CDR3 loop: CASSQDPPGGYTF. The CDR3, as DNA: TGTGCCAGCAGCCAAGATCCGCCGGGGGGCTACACCTTC.